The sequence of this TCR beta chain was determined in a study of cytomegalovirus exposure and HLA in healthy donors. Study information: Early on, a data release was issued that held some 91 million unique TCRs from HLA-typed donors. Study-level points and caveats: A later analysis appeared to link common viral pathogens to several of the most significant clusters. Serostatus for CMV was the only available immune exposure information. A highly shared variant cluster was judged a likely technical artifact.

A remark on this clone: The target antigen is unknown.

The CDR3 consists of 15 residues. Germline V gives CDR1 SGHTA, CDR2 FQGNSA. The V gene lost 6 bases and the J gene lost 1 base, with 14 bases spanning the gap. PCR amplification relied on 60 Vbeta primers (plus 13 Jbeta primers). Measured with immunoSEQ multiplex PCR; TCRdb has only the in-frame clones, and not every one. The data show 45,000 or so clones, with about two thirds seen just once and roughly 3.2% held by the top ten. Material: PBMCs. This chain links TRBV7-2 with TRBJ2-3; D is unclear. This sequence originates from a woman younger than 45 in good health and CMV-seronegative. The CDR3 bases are TGTGCCAGCAGGCGAGAGGTCTTATGCACAGATACGCAGTATTTT. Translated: CASRREVLCTDTQYF. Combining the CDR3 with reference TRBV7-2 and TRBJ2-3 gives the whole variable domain GAGVSQSPSNKVTEKGKDVELRCDPISGHTALYWYRQSLGQGLEFLIYFQGNSAPDKSGLPSDRFSAERTGGSVSTLTIQRTQQEDSAVYLCASRREVLCTDTQYFGPGTRLTVL.